This T cell receptor (beta chain) was recorded in a study of tumor-infiltrating lymphocytes in primary liver carcinoma. Turning to the study itself: Each sample had roughly 3.5 to 7.13 million productive TCRbeta reads regardless of tissue type. Study conclusions and caveats: Whereas tumor region pairs overlapped more, tumor-adjacent and tumor-blood pairs overlapped less.

Note on this clonotype: The antigen remains unidentified.

TCR beta cDNA was reverse-transcribed from about 500 ng of total RNA. The reaction used a constant-region primer and ProtoScript II reverse transcriptase. It was through three nested multiplex PCR rounds of slightly modified ARM-PCR that TCR beta libraries arose. It was with TRBV1-TRBV30 forward primers and a C-beta reverse primer that the first two PCR rounds were run, at around 11 cycles each. TCRdb called the multiplex PCR reads again in MiXCR, with one record for every CDR3 protein. The sample includes about 92,000 distinct CDR3 sequences, about 70% of them seen just once. Taking about 17-33 mg of unsorted bulk tissue, the authors co-extracted RNA and DNA. Trimming took off 1 base at V and 12 bases at J, with 15 bases between the two ends. Germline CDR1 and CDR2: SGHNT and YENEEA. CDR3 length: 13 residues.

V is TRBV11-3 and J is TRBJ1-1; D gene uncertain. The sequenced material came from tumor-adjacent normal liver tissue. The TCR comes from a man aged 35 to 55 with primary liver carcinoma and hepatitis B virus infection. CDR3 sequence (DNA): TGTGCCAGCAGCTTAGTAGCGAACACTGAGACTTTCTTT. Translating gives CASSLVANTETFF. Together with reference TRBV11-3 and TRBJ1-1, the CDR3 gives the full variable domain: EAGVVQSPRYKIIEKKQPVAFWCNPISGHNTLYWYLQNLGQGPELLIRYENEEAVDDSQLPKDRFSAERLKGVDSTLKIQPAELGDSAVYLCASSLVANTETFFGQGTRLTVV.